This T cell receptor (beta chain) derives from a study of blood T cell repertoires in COVID-19. Study at large: Donors in the United States, Italy and Spain gave samples during acute or convalescent COVID-19. In each case, the material was cDNA or gDNA derived from T cells, B-cell-depleted T cells, or PBMCs.

Original data processing: Amplification of reference gene primers was used by the study to estimate nucleated cell counts. Some clones are missing from TCRdb's copy, which holds only in-frame ones; the method was immunoSEQ multiplex PCR. That table is the source of V, J and clone size, and D and trimming were worked out from the DNA. Found here are about 14,000 clones, roughly 89% of them singletons; the top ten hold about 5%. Trimming shortened V by 2 bases and J by 7 bases, and 5 bases separated the two germline ends. CDR1 and CDR2 from the germline V gene are MNHEY and SVGAGI. This CDR3 spans 12 amino acids. This clone was picked up one time.

This chain uses TRBV6-5 with TRBJ2-2; the D is unclear. Sequencing input: peripheral blood. The receptor was isolated from a human donor in a cohort sampled during active COVID-19. CDR3 loop: CASSYIDGELFF. CDR3 coding DNA: TGTGCCAGCAGTTACATAGACGGGGAGCTGTTTTTT.